A single sample is the source of the 14 T cell receptor beta chains below, sequenced in a study of OX40 agonist ivuxolimab in advanced cancers. The repertoire was sequenced with immunoSEQ multiplex PCR; TCRdb's copy has only in-frame clones and lacks some. This table holds about 96,000 clones, under 85% found once. The input for sequencing was CD4+ or CD8+ T cells sorted from blood, taken in a trial of the OX40 agonist ivuxolimab. All receptors derive from an adult with an advanced solid tumor such as melanoma, head and neck, liver or kidney cancer.

The chain employs TRBV7-3 and TRBJ1-3; no clear D gene. Trimming cost V 5 bases and J 1 base, with 18 bases left between them. Germline V gives CDR1 SGHTA, CDR2 FQGTGA. CDR3 length equals 17 residues. Here the CDR3 DNA reads TGTGCCAGCAGCCCTAGGCCACCACCTCTTTCTGGAAACACCATATATTTT. As protein: CASSPRPPPLSGNTIYF.

This chain joins TRBV6-5 and TRBJ2-2; possibly TRBD1 or TRBD2 for D (5 bases each). CDR3 length: 15 residues. Trimming removed 2 bases from V and 4 bases from J, with 11 bases in between. Germline CDR1 reads MNHEY; CDR2 reads SVGAGI. The CDR3 region is CASSYGGPSTGELFF. The CDR3 DNA is TGTGCCAGCAGTTACGGGGGACCCAGCACCGGGGAGCTGTTTTTT.

This sequence joins TRBV18 and TRBJ2-3, with TRBD2 matching 13 bases. The CDR3 contains 19 residues. V lost 3 bases, J lost 1 base, and 10 bases stayed unmatched. Germline values: CDR1 KGHSH, CDR2 LQKENI. In DNA form, the CDR3 reads TGTGCCAGCTCACCTTTACTAGCGGGGGGGCTTGTGGGCACAGATACGCAGTATTTT. Its translation: CASSPLLAGGLVGTDTQYF.

The chain employs TRBV5-1 and TRBJ1-2; D gene unclear. CDR3 length: 14 amino acids. V was pared by 0 bases and J by 7 bases, with 13 bases between. Germline assignment: CDR1 SGHRS and CDR2 YFSETQ. Here the CDR3 reads CASSLVADLSGYTF. CDR3 bases: TGCGCCAGCAGCTTGGTGGCGGACCTTTCTGGCTACACCTTC.

This chain links TRBV19 with TRBJ1-1, with 7 bases lining up with TRBD1. The CDR3 has 14 residues. Germline CDR1 and CDR2: LNHDA and SQIVND (reference sequence). V dropped 6 bases and J dropped 3; count of bases not matched to a gene: 7. The CDR3 sequence is CASRHRGLHTEAFF. The CDR3 nucleotides read TGTGCCAGTAGACACAGGGGATTGCACACTGAAGCTTTCTTT.

The chain joins TRBV5-8 to TRBJ1-5; 7 nucleotides align to TRBD1. CDR1 SGHTS and CDR2 YDEGEE come from the germline V gene. There are 20 residues in the CDR3. J gave up 0 bases and V 5 bases, and 20 bases lay outside the gene matches. The CDR3 reads CASRFRGPHTGEYSNQPQHF. The CDR3 coding sequence is TGTGCCAGCAGATTTCGGGGCCCGCATACAGGGGAATATAGCAATCAGCCCCAGCATTTT.

CDR3 sequence reads: CASSPTSGGKNTGELFF. The CDR3 DNA follows: TGTGCCAGCTCACCCACTAGCGGGGGGAAGAACACCGGGGAGCTGTTTTTT. This rearrangement joins TRBV18 to TRBJ2-2; 12 bases map to TRBD2. The junction had 3 bases not matched to a gene; V was cut back by 3 bases and J by 1 base. This CDR3 has 17 residues. From germline, CDR1 is KGHSH and CDR2 LQKENI.

V and J are TRBV5-6 and TRBJ2-4, with TRBD1 matching over 7 bases. This CDR3 comprises 14 residues. Unmatched junction bases numbered 2, after V lost 1 base and J lost 4 bases. The germline V gene encodes CDR1 SGHDT and CDR2 YYEEEE. CDR3 coding DNA: TGTGCCAGCAGCTTGCGGGGACAGAAAAACATTCAGTACTTC. Translation: CASSLRGQKNIQYF.

V usage is TRBV2 and J usage is TRBJ2-5; 8 positions match TRBD2. The CDR3 is made up of 11 amino acids. Germline V CDR1 and CDR2: SNHLY, FYNNEI. V lost 7 bases to trimming and J lost 5 bases; unmatched junction nucleotides: 0. The CDR3 reads CASTGGETQYF. The CDR3 region has the DNA TGTGCCAGCACGGGGGGGGAGACCCAGTACTTC.

This clone was found a few times. The CDR3 region is CSAGQFYEQYF. CDR3 DNA: TGCAGTGCAGGACAGTTCTACGAGCAGTACTTC. The chain recombines TRBV20-1 with TRBJ2-7, with D perhaps TRBD1 (6 bases). V was cut by 6 bases and J by 3 bases, with 9 bases left in between. Germline CDR1 reads DFQATT; CDR2 reads SNEGSKA (reference sequence). The CDR3 covers 11 residues.

The V call is TRBV27, the J call TRBJ1-4; 8 bases are shared with TRBD1. Germline V gene sequence: CDR1 MNHEY, CDR2 SMNVEV (reference sequence). The J segment lost 5 bases and the V segment lost 5 bases, leaving 10 bases of the junction unmatched. The CDR3 consists of 16 residues. The CDR3 sequence is CASSQSGGGRNEKLFF. The DNA for the CDR3 is TGTGCCAGCAGTCAGTCAGGGGGCGGGAGGAATGAAAAACTGTTTTTT.

This sequence joins TRBV2 and TRBJ1-2, with 8 nucleotides matching TRBD1. The germline V gene has CDR1 SNHLY and CDR2 FYNNEI. The V segment lost 4 bases and the J segment 4 bases; nucleotides outside the gene matches: 8. The CDR3 runs 15 residues. Here the CDR3 reads CASSVGQGGGYGYTF. CDR3 DNA: TGTGCCAGCAGTGTAGGACAGGGCGGCGGCTATGGCTACACCTTC.

This clone was seen more than once but under ten times. This sequence joins TRBV5-1 and TRBJ2-7, with TRBD1 matching over 7 bases. Germline lookup yields CDR1 SGHRS and CDR2 YFSETQ. Unmatched junction bases numbered 4, after V lost 4 bases and J lost 3 bases. CDR3 length: 13 amino acids. In nucleotides, the CDR3 is TGCGCCAGCAGCCCACAGGGGTACTACGAGCAGTACTTC. Protein product: CASSPQGYYEQYF.

This clone has at least ten counts. The chain recombines TRBV29-1 with TRBJ2-7; D might be TRBD1 (6 bases). Germline V CDR1 and CDR2: SQVTM, ANQGSEA. CDR3 length: 16 residues. With 2 bases removed from V and 1 base from J, the gap between germline ends came to 18 bases. CDR3 in DNA: TGCAGCGTTGAATGGGGCGAAACAGGACAGTCCTACGAGCAGTACTTC. Translation gives CSVEWGETGQSYEQYF.